This T cell receptor beta chain is drawn from a study of blood T cell repertoires in COVID-19. Sequencing used immunoSEQ multiplex PCR; TCRdb keeps in-frame clones, though not all of them. The table includes roughly 250,000 clones, roughly 93% detected once. This CDR3 has 14 amino acids. V was clipped by 9 bases and J by 2 bases; unmatched bases: 8. From germline, CDR1 is SGHVS and CDR2 FQNEAQ. The sequence was obtained from a woman aged 40 to 49 with acute COVID-19. The sequenced sample was PBMCs or T cells enriched from blood (not recorded which). The chain recombines TRBV7-8 with TRBJ2-7, with 9 bases aligning to TRBD1. CDR3 amino acids: CASIVGQGPYEQYF. CDR3 coding DNA: TGTGCCAGTATAGTGGGACAGGGACCCTACGAGCAGTACTTC.